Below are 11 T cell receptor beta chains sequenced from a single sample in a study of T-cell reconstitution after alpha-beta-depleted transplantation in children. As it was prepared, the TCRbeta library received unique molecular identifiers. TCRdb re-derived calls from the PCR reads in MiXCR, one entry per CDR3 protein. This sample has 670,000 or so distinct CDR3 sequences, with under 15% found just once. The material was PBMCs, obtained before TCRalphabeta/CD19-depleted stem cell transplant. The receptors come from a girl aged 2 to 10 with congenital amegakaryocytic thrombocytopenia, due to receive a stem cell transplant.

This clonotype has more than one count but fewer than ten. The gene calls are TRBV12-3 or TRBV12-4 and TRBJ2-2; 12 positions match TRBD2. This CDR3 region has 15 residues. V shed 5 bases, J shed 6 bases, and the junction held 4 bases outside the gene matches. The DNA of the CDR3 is TGTGCCAGCAGTCGGACTAGCGGGACCTCCGGGGAGCTGTTTTTT. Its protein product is CASSRTSGTSGELFF.

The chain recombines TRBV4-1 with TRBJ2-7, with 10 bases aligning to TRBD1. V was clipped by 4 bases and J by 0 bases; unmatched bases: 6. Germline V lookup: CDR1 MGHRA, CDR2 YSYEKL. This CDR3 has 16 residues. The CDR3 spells CASSPPGQGTSYEQYF. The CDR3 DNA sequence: TGCGCCAGCAGCCCACCGGGACAGGGGACCTCCTACGAGCAGTACTTC.

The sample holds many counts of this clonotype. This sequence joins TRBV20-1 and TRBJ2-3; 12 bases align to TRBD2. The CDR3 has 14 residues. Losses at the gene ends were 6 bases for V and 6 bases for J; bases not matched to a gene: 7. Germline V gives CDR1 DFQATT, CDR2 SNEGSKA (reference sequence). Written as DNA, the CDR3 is TGCAGTGCCCGACTAGCGGGAGAAGTGGATACGCAGTATTTT. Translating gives CSARLAGEVDTQYF.

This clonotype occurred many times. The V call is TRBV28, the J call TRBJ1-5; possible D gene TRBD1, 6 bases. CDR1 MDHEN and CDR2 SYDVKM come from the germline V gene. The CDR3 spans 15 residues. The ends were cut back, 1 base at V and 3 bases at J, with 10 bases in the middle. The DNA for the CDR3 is TGTGCCAGCAGTTTATTACCAGGGGCCAATCAGCCCCAGCATTTT. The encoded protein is CASSLLPGANQPQHF.

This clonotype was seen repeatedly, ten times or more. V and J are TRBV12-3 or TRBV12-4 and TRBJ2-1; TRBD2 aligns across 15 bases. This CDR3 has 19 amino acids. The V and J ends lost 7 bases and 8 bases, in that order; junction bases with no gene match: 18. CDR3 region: CASNPGTSGRSLPSDEQFF. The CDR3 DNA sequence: TGTGCCAGCAATCCCGGGACTAGCGGGAGGTCACTTCCCTCTGATGAGCAGTTCTTC.

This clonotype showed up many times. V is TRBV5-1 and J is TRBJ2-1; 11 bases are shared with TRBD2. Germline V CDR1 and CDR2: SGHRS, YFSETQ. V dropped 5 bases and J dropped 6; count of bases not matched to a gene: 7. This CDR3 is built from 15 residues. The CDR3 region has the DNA TGCGCCAGCAGTTCTAGCGGGAGGTCCCGCAATGAGCAGTTCTTC. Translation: CASSSSGRSRNEQFF.

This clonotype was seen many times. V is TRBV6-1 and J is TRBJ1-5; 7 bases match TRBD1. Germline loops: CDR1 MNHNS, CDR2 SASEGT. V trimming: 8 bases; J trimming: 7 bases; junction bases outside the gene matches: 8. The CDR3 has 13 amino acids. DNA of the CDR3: TGTGCCAGCGGTCAGGGGGTTTGGCAGCCCCAGCATTTT. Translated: CASGQGVWQPQHF.

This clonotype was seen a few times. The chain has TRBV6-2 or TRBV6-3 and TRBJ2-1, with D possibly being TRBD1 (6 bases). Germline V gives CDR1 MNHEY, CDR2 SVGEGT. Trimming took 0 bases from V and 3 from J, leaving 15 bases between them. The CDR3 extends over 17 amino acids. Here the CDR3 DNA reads TGTGCCAGCAGTTACTCCCTGGGGGCGGGTAACTACAATGAGCAGTTCTTC. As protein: CASSYSLGAGNYNEQFF.

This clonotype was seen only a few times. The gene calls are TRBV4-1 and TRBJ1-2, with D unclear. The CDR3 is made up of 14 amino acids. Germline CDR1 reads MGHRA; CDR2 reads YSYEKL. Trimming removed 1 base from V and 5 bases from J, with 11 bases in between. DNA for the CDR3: TGCGCCAGCAGCCAAGTAGGAAGCTCTTATGGCTACACCTTC. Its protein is CASSQVGSSYGYTF.

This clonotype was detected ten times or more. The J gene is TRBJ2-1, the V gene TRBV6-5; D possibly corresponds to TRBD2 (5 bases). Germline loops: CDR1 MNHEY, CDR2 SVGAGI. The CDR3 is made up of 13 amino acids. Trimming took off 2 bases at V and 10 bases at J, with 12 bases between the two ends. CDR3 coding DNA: TGTGCCAGCAGTTACCGCGGGTCGTCCGAGCAGTTCTTC. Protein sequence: CASSYRGSSEQFF.

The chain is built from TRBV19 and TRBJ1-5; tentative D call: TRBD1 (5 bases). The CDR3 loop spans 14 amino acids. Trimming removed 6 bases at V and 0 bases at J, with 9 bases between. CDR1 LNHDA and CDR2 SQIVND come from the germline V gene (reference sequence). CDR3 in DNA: TGTGCCAGTAGCCGACAGCATAGCAATCAGCCCCAGCATTTT. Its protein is CASSRQHSNQPQHF. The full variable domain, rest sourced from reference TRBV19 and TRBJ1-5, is DGGITQSPKYLFRKEGQNVTLSCEQNLNHDAMYWYRQDPGQGLRLIYYSQIVNDFQKGDIAEGYSVSREKKESFPLTVTSAQKNPTAFYLCASSRQHSNQPQHFGDGTRLSIL.